The clone carrying this T cell receptor beta chain occurred a few times. Its matching antigen is unknown. This entry comes from a study of blood T cells in healthy people across ages. Study summary: Capturing about one barcoded beta molecule per two T cells was achieved by template switching. Findings and caveats of the study: TCR beta diversity, measured per million T cells, fell in a roughly linear way with age.

Using a J-beta primer mix together with a sample-barcoded 5' primer, a second PCR was run for roughly 6 to 11 cycles. TCRdb passed the 5' RACE reads through MiXCR, listing each CDR3 protein once. The sample comprises roughly 680,000 distinct CDR3 sequences, around 20% of which are singletons, and around 3.4% rests with the top ten. This CDR3 region has 17 residues. Per germline, CDR1 SGHVS and CDR2 FQNEAQ. Deletions cut 1 base from V and 4 bases from J, with 17 bases between. Donors gave about 10 milliliters of peripheral blood apiece. Isolation yielded PBMCs, at least 7 million per sample, in every case.

This clonotype originated in a man in his 70s in good health. The source material was blood. V gene TRBV7-8 combines with J gene TRBJ2-1; a weak D match, TRBD1 (5 bases). The CDR3 spells CASSLEGSLSVYNEQFF. The CDR3 bases are TGTGCCAGCAGCTTAGAGGGGTCCCTGAGCGTTTACAATGAGCAGTTCTTC.